This T cell receptor (beta chain) stems from a study of blood T cell repertoires in COVID-19. Background on the study: The study drew acute and convalescent COVID-19 samples from the United States, Italy and Spain. In each case, the material was cDNA or gDNA derived from T cells, B-cell-depleted T cells, or PBMCs.

Authors' methods: Nucleated cell number was recorded as an estimate derived from reference gene primer amplification. The repertoire was sequenced with immunoSEQ multiplex PCR; TCRdb's copy has only in-frame clones and lacks some. That table is the source of V, J and clone size, and D and trimming were worked out from the DNA. The sample holds some 40,000 clones, approximately 91% seen once. Looked up from germline, CDR1 is MDHEN and CDR2 is SYDVKM. V lost 4 bases to trimming and J lost 3 bases; unmatched junction nucleotides: 6. This CDR3 is built from 15 residues. This TCR derives from a man aged 65 to 85 with acute or convalescent COVID-19. The chain uses TRBV28 and TRBJ1-2; 9 nucleotides agree with TRBD1. The sequenced material came from peripheral blood. DNA of the CDR3: TGTGCCAGCAGTTCCCTGGACAGGGGCTACTATGGCTACACCTTC. Protein sequence: CASSSLDRGYYGYTF.